Listed here are 21 T cell receptor beta chains from one sample, sequenced in a study of blood T cell repertoires in COVID-19. The data were produced by immunoSEQ multiplex PCR, yet TCRdb's version contains in-frame clones alone and is incomplete. The repertoire includes 110,000 to 150,000 clones, about 83% of them detected once, and approximately 4.2% sits in the top ten. Sequencing used peripheral blood. The receptors derive from a woman in her thirties or forties with acute or convalescent COVID-19.

V usage is TRBV10-3 and J usage is TRBJ2-7; 13 positions agree with TRBD2. The CDR3 totals 16 residues. Per germline, CDR1 ENHRY and CDR2 SYGVKD. V shed 6 bases and J 4 bases; nucleotides not matched to a gene: 9. CDR3 in DNA: TGTGCCATCAGCCGCGGACTAGCGGGAGAAGGGTACGAGCAGTACTTC. Translation: CAISRGLAGEGYEQYF.

V and J are TRBV19 and TRBJ2-7, with D possibly TRBD1 on 6 matching bases. The CDR3 extends over 15 amino acids. CDR1 is LNHDA, CDR2 SQIVND, per germline (reference sequence). Trimming took 1 base from V and 1 from J, leaving 11 bases between them. CDR3 sequence: CASSIVRDTSYEQYF. The CDR3 DNA sequence: TGTGCCAGTAGTATAGTCCGGGACACATCCTACGAGCAGTACTTC.

The V and J genes are TRBV19 and TRBJ1-4; possible D gene TRBD1, 5 bases. Germline CDR1 and CDR2: LNHDA and SQIVND (reference sequence). V was pared by 6 bases and J by 6 bases, with 17 bases between. The CDR3 is made up of 15 amino acids. The CDR3 is CASRTQGGAYEKLFF. In nucleotides, the CDR3 is TGTGCCAGTAGAACTCAAGGAGGGGCCTATGAAAAACTGTTTTTT.

The chain is built from TRBV18 and TRBJ1-5; D not certain. V lost 3 bases, J lost 3 bases, and 12 bases lay in between. This CDR3 region has 15 residues. From germline, CDR1 is KGHSH and CDR2 LQKENI. Written as DNA, the CDR3 is TGTGCCAGCTCACCGGGAGGGCCAACCAATCAGCCCCAGCATTTT. Translated: CASSPGGPTNQPQHF.

The chain couples TRBV27 to TRBJ1-2; 8 bases are shared with TRBD1. V was pared by 3 bases and J by 7 bases, with 4 bases of the junction left unmatched. CDR1 and CDR2 (germline): MNHEY, SMNVEV (reference sequence). The CDR3 has 13 residues. CDR3 loop: CASSFRGLRGYTF. In DNA, the CDR3 is TGTGCCAGCAGTTTCAGGGGGCTTCGTGGCTACACCTTC.

The rearrangement joins TRBV7-3 to TRBJ1-1, with D tentatively TRBD1 (5 bases). The CDR3 is 15 residues long. The germline V gene encodes CDR1 SGHTA and CDR2 FQGTGA. V was shortened by 3 bases and J by 4 bases, with 15 bases between the two germline ends. CDR3 protein: CASSFGSRGTTEAFF. In nucleotides, the CDR3 is TGTGCCAGCAGCTTTGGTTCTCGGGGGACCACTGAAGCTTTCTTT.

J is TRBJ2-7 and V is TRBV5-5; the D is unclear. V was shortened by 8 bases and J by 1 base, with 13 bases between the two germline ends. Germline-derived CDR1 and CDR2 are SGHKS and YYEKEE (reference sequence). The CDR3 covers 13 residues. The CDR3 sequence: CASHDTSSYEQYF. The DNA of the CDR3 is TGTGCCAGTCACGACACCAGTTCCTACGAGCAGTACTTC.

Turning to this clone: One junction end disagrees with the germline gene, perhaps due to a read error. The chain uses TRBV7-7 and TRBJ2-3; 9 nucleotides line up with TRBD2. The CDR3 sequence is 15 residues long. CDR1 and CDR2 from the germline V gene are SSHAT and FNYEAQ (reference sequence). The CDR3 spells CASSRGTSTMDTQYF. CDR3 nucleotides: TGTGCTAGCAGCCGCGGGACTAGCACTATGGATACGCAGTATTTT.

The chain joins TRBV28 to TRBJ1-4; D not resolved. Germline V CDR1 and CDR2: MDHEN, SYDVKM. V dropped 2 bases and J dropped 3 bases, with 10 bases sitting between them. The CDR3 spans 15 residues. CDR3 nucleotide sequence: TGTGCCAGCAGTTTAAAGTGGGCTTCTAATGAAAAACTGTTTTTT. Translated: CASSLKWASNEKLFF.

This rearrangement joins TRBV3-1 (or the pseudogene TRBV3-2) to TRBJ2-5; perhaps TRBD2 as D (6 bases). CDR1 is LGHDT and CDR2 is YNNKEL in the germline V gene (reference sequence). V dropped 2 bases and J dropped 1 base, with 14 bases sitting between them. The CDR3 is made up of 16 amino acids. CDR3 protein: CASSQHRRGIQETQYF. The CDR3 coding sequence is TGTGCCAGCAGCCAACATCGGCGGGGCATCCAAGAGACCCAGTACTTC.

This chain uses TRBV18 with TRBJ2-1; 7 bases match TRBD1. The CDR3 has 14 amino acids. Germline V lookup: CDR1 KGHSH, CDR2 LQKENI. V was clipped by 6 bases and J by 6 bases; unmatched bases: 8. The CDR3 loop is CASSPGTDVNEQFF. The CDR3 DNA reads TGTGCCAGCTCCCCCGGGACAGATGTCAATGAGCAGTTCTTC.

The chain carries TRBV5-1 and TRBJ2-2, with TRBD1 identical over 10 bases. From germline, CDR1 is SGHRS and CDR2 YFSETQ. V lost 4 bases, J lost 4 bases, and 4 bases stayed unmatched. CDR3 length: 15 amino acids. The CDR3 spells CASSGGQGFTGELFF. CDR3 bases: TGCGCCAGCAGCGGGGGACAGGGGTTCACCGGGGAGCTGTTTTTT.

CDR3 residues: CASTERGETQYF. The CDR3 bases are TGTGCCAGCACGGAACGGGGAGAGACCCAGTACTTC. This chain uses TRBV28 with TRBJ2-5; TRBD2 is a possible D gene (5 bases). The germline gives CDR1 MDHEN, CDR2 SYDVKM. Trimming took 7 bases from V and 4 from J, leaving 10 bases between them. The CDR3 consists of 12 residues.

The CDR3 here is CALTSGGDGTGELFF. CDR3 in DNA: TGTGCCTTGACTAGCGGGGGGGACGGCACCGGGGAGCTGTTTTTT. This chain links TRBV30 with TRBJ2-2, with TRBD2 matching 14 bases. V gave up 7 bases and J gave up 4 bases; unmatched junction bases: 5. Germline-derived CDR1 and CDR2 are GTSNPN and SVGIG (reference sequence). The CDR3 runs to 15 residues.

The chain is built from TRBV7-8 and TRBJ2-1, with a weak D call TRBD2 (5 bases). This CDR3 region has 14 residues. From germline, CDR1 is SGHVS and CDR2 FQNEAQ. V lost 2 bases to trimming and J lost 6 bases, with 11 bases between them. CDR3 DNA: TGTGCCAGCAGCTTACGTTCGGGATCCAATGAGCAGTTCTTC. Protein: CASSLRSGSNEQFF.

The J gene is TRBJ1-4, the V gene TRBV15, with TRBD1 matching 8 bases. V lost 0 bases and J lost 0; bases outside the gene matches: 3. The CDR3 is 17 amino acids. Per germline, CDR1 LNHNV and CDR2 YYDKDF (reference sequence). The CDR3 nucleotides read TGTGCCACCAGCAGAGATCGACAGGGGTCAACTAATGAAAAACTGTTTTTT. Amino acids: CATSRDRQGSTNEKLFF.

This clone was seen a few times. The rearrangement uses TRBV29-1 and TRBJ2-7; D is possibly TRBD1 (5 bases). Germline CDR1 SQVTM, CDR2 ANQGSEA. The CDR3 runs 12 residues. Trimming took off 3 bases at V and 4 bases at J, with 10 bases between the two ends. DNA for the CDR3: TGCAGCGTTGATGACCAGGGATACGAGCAGTACTTC. This translates into CSVDDQGYEQYF.

This chain links TRBV18 with TRBJ2-7; 7 bases agree with TRBD1. V shed 1 base and J 5 bases; nucleotides not matched to a gene: 5. This CDR3 is built from 14 residues. Germline V lookup: CDR1 KGHSH, CDR2 LQKENI. Here the CDR3 reads CASSPLSQGDEQYF. CDR3 in DNA: TGTGCCAGCTCACCACTTTCCCAGGGGGACGAGCAGTACTTC.

The V call is TRBV12-3 or TRBV12-4, the J call TRBJ2-5; TRBD1 matches 7 bases. This CDR3 contains 13 residues. Trimming cost V 10 bases and J 4 bases; bases outside gene matches: 9. CDR3 amino acids: CATSEGARETQYF. CDR3 coding DNA: TGTGCCACCTCTGAGGGGGCCAGAGAGACCCAGTACTTC.

This rearrangement joins TRBV5-1 to TRBJ1-4, with TRBD1 matching over 9 bases. Germline CDR1 and CDR2: SGHRS and YFSETQ. After removal of 2 bases from V and 5 bases from J, the junction contained 10 bases not matched to a gene. The CDR3 sequence is 17 residues long. CDR3 loop: CASSLTGTGSGNEKLFF. As DNA, the CDR3 is TGCGCCAGCAGCTTAACCGGGACAGGGTCGGGGAATGAAAAACTGTTTTTT.

The CDR3 sequence: CASSRGQGSNTEAFF. The CDR3 DNA is TGCGCCAGCAGCCGGGGACAGGGCTCTAACACTGAAGCTTTCTTT. The chain has TRBV4-1 and TRBJ1-1, with 9 bases fitting TRBD1. Per germline, CDR1 MGHRA and CDR2 YSYEKL. The CDR3 extends over 15 amino acids. Losses at the gene ends were 4 bases for V and 2 bases for J; bases not matched to a gene: 5.